This TCR beta chain was identified in a study of response to subunit inactivated influenza vaccine. General study findings and limits: Researchers suggested that each seasonal influenza vaccination recruits few new T cells.

Worth noting for this clonotype: Its antigen remains unidentified.

The germline V gene has CDR1 SEHNR and CDR2 FQNEAQ (reference sequence). V lost 4 bases, J lost 3 bases, and 15 bases lay in between. This CDR3 has 15 residues. TCRdb re-called the RT-PCR reads with MiXCR, one entry per CDR3 protein. The table shows about 310,000 distinct CDR3 sequences, with over 20% occurring only once. The chain employs TRBV7-9 and TRBJ1-2; tentative D call: TRBD1 (5 bases). Sequences were derived from PBMCs from blood, sampled less than 22 months after vaccination. The sequence was obtained from a man aged 50 to 75 who received an inactivated influenza vaccine. The DNA for the CDR3 is TGTGCCAGCAGCTCAAGAGAGCAGGGCTACTATGGCTACACCTTC. Translating it yields CASSSREQGYYGYTF.